Listed below are T cell receptor beta chains from one sample, sequenced in a study of T-cell memory formation after mild COVID-19. TCRdb passed the 5' RACE reads through MiXCR, listing each CDR3 protein once. This table holds 400,000 to 500,000 distinct CDR3 sequences, more than 15% found once. The specimen was PBMCs or a T cell subset sorted from them (not recorded which). The receptors come from a man aged 18 to 30 who had mild COVID-19 (a few samples of this study predate the infection). Cell type and time point are not known. Each CDR3 is given with its conserved first and last residue. Fields, in order: V gene, D gene, clone size, J gene, CDR3 protein, CDR3 DNA. The D gene is left open where the match is weak. Expanded clones are given a class, and other clones once, few, many or no size at all.

>TRBV29-1|TRBD2|.|TRBJ2-3
CSVRTSGGGTDTQYF
TGCAGCGTCCGGACTAGCGGGGGGGGCACAGATACGCAGTATTTT
>TRBV5-1|TRBD2|few|TRBJ2-5
CASSPTSGGPQETQYF
TGCGCCAGCAGCCCGACTAGCGGGGGCCCCCAAGAGACCCAGTACTTC
>TRBV19|.|.|TRBJ1-5
CASSIAPVPNQPQHF
TGTGCCAGTAGTATAGCACCGGTTCCGAATCAGCCCCAGCATTTT
>TRBV28|.|.|TRBJ1-2
CASSSRPGALDGYTF
TGTGCCAGCAGTAGTAGGCCAGGGGCCTTAGATGGCTACACCTTC
>TRBV5-1|.|few|TRBJ1-1
CASSEDLYTEAFF
TGCGCCAGCAGCGAGGACCTGTACACTGAAGCTTTCTTT
>TRBV27|.|few|TRBJ1-2
CASSSSGTPLEGYTF
TGTGCCAGCAGTTCATCGGGGACACCGCTAGAAGGCTACACCTTC
>TRBV5-1|.|.|TRBJ1-5
CASSLEAPDRQPQHF
TGCGCCAGCAGCTTGGAGGCCCCTGACCGTCAGCCCCAGCATTTT
>TRBV7-9|.|few|TRBJ1-3
CASSLAGLSENTIYF
TGTGCCAGCAGCCTCGCGGGGCTTTCCGAAAACACCATATATTTT
>TRBV20-1|.|few|TRBJ2-3
CSARAYREVTDTQYF
TGCAGTGCTAGGGCATACAGGGAAGTAACAGATACGCAGTATTTT
>TRBV12-3/TRBV12-4|.|.|TRBJ2-7
CASSFRFPWEQYF
TGTGCCAGCAGTTTTCGTTTCCCTTGGGAGCAGTACTTC
>TRBV4-1|TRBD2|few|TRBJ2-6
CASSHRKTSGGPPARGANVLTF
TGCGCCAGCAGCCACCGCAAAACTAGCGGGGGTCCACCGGCGCGGGGGGCCAACGTCCTGACTTTC
>TRBV25-1|TRBD1|.|TRBJ1-4
CASTRDRSEEKLFF
TGTGCCAGCACCCGGGACAGGTCGGAAGAAAAACTGTTTTTT
>TRBV29-1|.|few|TRBJ1-2
CSVGSGREGYTF
TGCAGCGTTGGGTCAGGGAGGGAAGGCTACACCTTC
>TRBV20-1|TRBD2|few|TRBJ2-2
CSARTRGGRNGELFF
TGCAGTGCTAGAACCCGGGGGGGCCGTAACGGGGAGCTGTTTTTT
>TRBV11-2|.|few|TRBJ2-7
CASSLDRWIHEQYF
TGTGCCAGCAGCTTAGATCGATGGATCCACGAGCAGTACTTC
>TRBV5-1|.|.|TRBJ1-1
CASSSDGLSGTEAFF
TGCGCCAGCAGCTCGGACGGTCTTTCGGGCACTGAAGCTTTCTTT
>TRBV29-1|.|few|TRBJ2-7
CSVSGPGSYEQYF
TGCAGCGTTTCCGGACCAGGTTCCTACGAGCAGTACTTC
>TRBV7-2|TRBD1|many|TRBJ1-2
CASTHRDSYNGYTF
TGTGCCAGCACCCACCGGGACAGCTATAACGGCTACACCTTC
>TRBV4-1|TRBD2|few|TRBJ2-1
CASSPSGDGYNEQFF
TGCGCCAGCAGCCCGAGCGGGGATGGCTACAATGAGCAGTTCTTC
>TRBV6-5|.|few|TRBJ1-4
CASSTRPRNEKLFF
TGTGCCAGCAGTACCAGACCTCGGAATGAAAAACTGTTTTTT
>TRBV10-3|TRBD2|.|TRBJ2-7
CAISGLAGDLYEQYF
TGTGCCATCAGTGGACTAGCGGGGGATTTGTACGAGCAGTACTTC
>TRBV6-5|.|.|TRBJ2-7
CASSYSKGGLTEQYF
TGTGCCAGCAGTTACTCGAAGGGGGGTCTTACCGAGCAGTACTTC
>TRBV7-2|.|many|TRBJ2-3
CASSFAGLFTDTQYF
TGTGCCAGCAGCTTCGCAGGACTTTTTACAGATACGCAGTATTTT
>TRBV5-1|.|.|TRBJ2-1
CASSLGRSGNEQFF
TGCGCCAGCAGCTTGGGCAGGTCCGGGAATGAGCAGTTCTTC
>TRBV4-1|TRBD2|.|TRBJ2-5
CASSQTGTSGRLAQYF
TGCGCCAGCAGCCAAACCGGGACTAGCGGGCGCTTGGCCCAGTACTTC
>TRBV12-3/TRBV12-4|TRBD1|.|TRBJ1-6
CASRLGQGGSPLHF
TGTGCCAGCAGGCTGGGACAGGGGGGTTCACCCCTCCACTTT
>TRBV27|TRBD1|few|TRBJ1-5
CASSRQGQGNQPQHF
TGTGCCAGCAGTCGACAGGGGCAGGGCAATCAGCCCCAGCATTTT
>TRBV5-5|.|.|TRBJ2-7
CASSLNVYEQYF
TGTGCCAGCAGCTTGAACGTCTACGAGCAGTACTTC
>TRBV4-2|TRBD2|few|TRBJ2-3
CASSQVFSGASTDTQYF
TGTGCCAGCAGCCAGGTTTTCAGCGGGGCGAGCACAGATACGCAGTATTTT
>TRBV4-3|.|many|TRBJ2-3
CASSQGDGGGTDTQYF
TGCGCCAGCAGCCAGGGGGACGGCGGGGGCACAGATACGCAGTATTTT
>TRBV4-3|.|.|TRBJ2-7
CASSQGTARYYEQYF
TGCGCCAGCAGCCAAGGGACAGCCCGGTACTACGAGCAGTACTTC
>TRBV9|.|.|TRBJ2-1
CASSPRQGWNEQFF
TGTGCCAGCAGCCCCCGGCAGGGTTGGAATGAGCAGTTCTTC
>TRBV6-2/TRBV6-3|.|few|TRBJ2-1
CASSLQGPPNEQFF
TGTGCCAGCAGTTTGCAGGGGCCCCCCAATGAGCAGTTCTTC
>TRBV24-1|TRBD1|few|TRBJ2-5
CATSDSTGIETQYF
TGTGCCACCAGTGATTCGACAGGGATAGAGACCCAGTACTTC
>TRBV27|.|.|TRBJ1-2
CPSSTQLGGYTF
TGTCCCAGCAGTACACAGCTTGGCGGCTACACCTTC
>TRBV5-1|TRBD2|once|TRBJ2-3
CASSWGGTQYF
TGCGCCAGCAGCTGGGGGGGGACGCAGTATTTT
>TRBV6-5|.|.|TRBJ2-7
CASSYGLGAQYF
TGTGCCAGCAGTTATGGCCTCGGGGCGCAGTACTTC
>TRBV6-5|.|.|TRBJ1-2
CASHTGTYGYTF
TGTGCCAGCCACACAGGGACATATGGCTACACCTTC
>TRBV7-9|.|.|TRBJ2-1
CASSRASSWAYNEQFF
TGTGCCAGCAGCCGGGCGTCCAGCTGGGCCTACAATGAGCAGTTCTTC
>TRBV10-3|.|few|TRBJ1-6
CAISPRQGSPLHF
TGTGCCATCAGCCCGCGTCAGGGGTCACCCCTCCACTTT
>TRBV5-1|.|many|TRBJ2-3
CASSRTLGQQDTQYF
TGCGCCAGCAGCCGCACGCTTGGACAACAAGATACGCAGTATTTT
>TRBV25-1|TRBD2|.|TRBJ2-3
CASSELIASGSDTQYF
TGTGCCAGCAGTGAATTAATTGCTAGCGGGTCGGATACGCAGTATTTT
>TRBV24-1|.|few|TRBJ2-2
CATSDAKGPGELFF
TGTGCCACCAGTGATGCGAAAGGACCCGGGGAGCTGTTTTTT
>TRBV30|TRBD1|few|TRBJ2-7
CAWSGQAYEQYF
TGTGCCTGGAGCGGACAGGCCTACGAGCAGTACTTC
>TRBV5-1|TRBD1|.|TRBJ1-2
CASSTDPGQDYGYTF
TGCGCCAGCAGCACTGACCCGGGACAGGACTATGGCTACACCTTC
>TRBV21-1|.|.|TRBJ2-1
CASRGGEFF
TGTGCCAGCCGGGGGGGAGAGTTCTTC
>TRBV5-4|.|many|TRBJ1-3
CASSRGTLGNTIYF
TGTGCCAGCAGCCGCGGGACATTAGGAAACACCATATATTTT
>TRBV18|.|many|TRBJ1-1
CASSQGYTEAFF
TGTGCCAGCTCACAGGGGTACACTGAAGCTTTCTTT
>TRBV9|TRBD1|once|TRBJ2-3
CARSARDRGTDTQYF
TGTGCCAGAAGCGCCCGGGACAGGGGCACAGATACGCAGTATTTT
>TRBV5-8|.|.|TRBJ2-3
CASTDRSTDTQYF
TGTGCCAGCACGGACAGATCCACAGATACGCAGTATTTT
>TRBV7-6|TRBD1|.|TRBJ2-5
CASSLNGQAAQETQYF
TGTGCCAGCAGCCTAAATGGACAGGCCGCCCAAGAGACCCAGTACTTC
>TRBV10-3|TRBD2|.|TRBJ2-5
CAISLAGGPGETQYF
TGTGCCATCAGCCTAGCGGGGGGGCCGGGAGAGACCCAGTACTTC
>TRBV27|.|few|TRBJ1-5
CASSLYTNSNQPQHF
TGTGCCAGCAGTTTATATACGAATAGCAATCAGCCCCAGCATTTT
>TRBV7-2|TRBD1|.|TRBJ2-7
CASSRLGTGGYEQYF
TGTGCCAGCAGCCGACTCGGGACAGGGGGCTACGAGCAGTACTTC
>TRBV4-2|TRBD1|.|TRBJ1-1
CASSHPGQVNTEAFF
TGTGCCAGCAGCCACCCCGGACAGGTGAACACTGAAGCTTTCTTT
>TRBV6-1|.|.|TRBJ1-3
CASSEWVAASGTIYF
TGTGCCAGCAGTGAATGGGTGGCAGCCTCGGGCACCATATATTTT
>TRBV5-1|TRBD2|many|TRBJ2-1
CASSLGAGGNGEQFF
TGCGCCAGCAGCTTGGGAGCGGGGGGGAACGGTGAGCAGTTCTTC
>TRBV3-1|.|few|TRBJ2-7
CASSQDGWPYEQYF
TGTGCCAGCAGCCAAGATGGGTGGCCCTACGAGCAGTACTTC
>TRBV11-2|.|.|TRBJ1-6
CASRRAASLHF
TGTGCCAGCAGGAGGGCTGCGTCCCTCCACTTT
>TRBV12-3/TRBV12-4|.|.|TRBJ1-2
CASSLDLGYTF
TGTGCCAGCAGTTTAGATTTGGGGTACACCTTC